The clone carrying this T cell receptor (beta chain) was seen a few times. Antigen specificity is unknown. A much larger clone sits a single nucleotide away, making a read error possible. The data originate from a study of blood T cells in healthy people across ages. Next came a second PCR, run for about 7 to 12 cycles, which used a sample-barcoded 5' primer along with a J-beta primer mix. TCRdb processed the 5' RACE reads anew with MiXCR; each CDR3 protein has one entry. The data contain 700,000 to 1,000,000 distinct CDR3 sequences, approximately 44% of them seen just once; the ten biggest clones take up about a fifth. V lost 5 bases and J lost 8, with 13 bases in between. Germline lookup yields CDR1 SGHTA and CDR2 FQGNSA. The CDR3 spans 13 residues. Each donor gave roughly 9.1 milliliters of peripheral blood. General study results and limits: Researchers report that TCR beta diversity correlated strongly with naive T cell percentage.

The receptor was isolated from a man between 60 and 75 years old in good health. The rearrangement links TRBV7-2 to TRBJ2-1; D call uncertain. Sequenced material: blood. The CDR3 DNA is TGTGCCAGCAGCGTACCCCCTAGGGATGAGCAGTTCTTC. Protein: CASSVPPRDEQFF.